The present T cell receptor (beta chain) was sequenced within a study of blood T cell repertoires in COVID-19. In the study overall: The United States, Italy and Spain were the sources of the acute and convalescent COVID-19 samples. PBMCs, B-cell-depleted T cells, or T cells were the source of the cDNA or gDNA that made up the material.

Source study methods: How many nucleated cells were present was estimated from reference gene primer amplification. The assay was immunoSEQ multiplex PCR, and TCRdb's table has in-frame clones only and misses some. V, J and clone size reflect that table, while D and trimming were determined from the DNA. The table includes around 60,000 clones, over 75% detected once. This CDR3 has 14 amino acids. V was shortened by 6 bases and J by 1 base, with 12 bases between the two germline ends. CDR1 and CDR2 (germline): ENHRY, SYGVKD. This TCR was recovered from a man aged 55 to 69 with acute or convalescent COVID-19. The V and J genes are TRBV10-3 and TRBJ2-5; D unclear. The sequenced sample was peripheral blood. The CDR3 DNA reads TGTGCCATCAGCATGGTACAGAGCCAAGAGACCCAGTACTTC. Protein product: CAISMVQSQETQYF.